This is a list of T cell receptor beta chains from one sample in a study of T cell changes during pregnancy in multiple sclerosis. This table comes from immunoSEQ multiplex PCR, and its TCRdb copy is limited to in-frame clones, with some not included. The sample records roughly 58,000 clones, 90% being singletons. Sequences were derived from CD8+ T cells from peripheral blood mononuclear cells, sampled before pregnancy. The receptor set was obtained from a female donor with multiple sclerosis, enrolled in a pregnancy study. Each CDR3 is given with its conserved first and last residue. D genes are given only for firm matches. Size is stated for part of the rows, as once, few or many counts, or as a class when the clone is expanded.

j_call d_call clone_size v_call cdr3_length cdr3_aa cdr3_nt
TRBJ2-5 - - TRBV10-3 13 CAIRPLAEETQYF TGTGCCATCAGACCACTAGCAGAAGAGACCCAGTACTTC
TRBJ2-7 TRBD1 - TRBV19 16 CASSIDPTGVSYEQYF TGTGCCAGTAGTATAGACCCGACAGGGGTCTCCTACGAGCAGTACTTC
TRBJ2-1 TRBD2 - TRBV4-3 16 CASSQERLAAYNEQFF TGCGCCAGCAGCCAAGAGAGGCTAGCGGCCTACAATGAGCAGTTCTTC
TRBJ2-1 TRBD2 - TRBV19 19 CASSPGLAGAPSSYNEQFF TGTGCCAGTAGTCCAGGACTAGCGGGGGCCCCGAGCTCCTACAATGAGCAGTTCTTC
TRBJ1-5 TRBD1 - TRBV19 16 CASSILGTDSNQPQHF TGTGCCAGTAGTATTTTGGGGACAGATAGCAATCAGCCCCAGCATTTT
TRBJ2-7 - - TRBV11-2 12 CASQALAYEQYF TGTGCCAGCCAGGCACTAGCCTACGAGCAGTACTTC
TRBJ2-1 - - TRBV11-2 13 CASRGVPTDEQFF TGTGCCAGCCGCGGGGTACCTACGGATGAGCAGTTCTTC
TRBJ2-7 - - TRBV9 15 CASSVVEDSSYEQYF TGTGCCAGCAGCGTAGTTGAGGACAGCTCCTACGAGCAGTACTTC
TRBJ1-3 - once TRBV15 16 CATSSNRDVAGNTIYF TGTGCCACCAGCAGTAACAGGGACGTCGCTGGAAACACCATATATTTT
TRBJ1-1 TRBD1 few TRBV5-6 13 CASSSGTVAEAFF TGTGCCAGCAGCTCCGGGACAGTGGCTGAAGCTTTCTTT
TRBJ1-3 TRBD1 - TRBV9 13 CASNPGGKDTIYF TGTGCCAGCAACCCAGGGGGGAAGGACACCATATATTTT
TRBJ1-2 TRBD1 - TRBV9 15 CASSVRDRGRSGYTF TGTGCCAGCAGCGTCCGGGACAGGGGGCGATCTGGCTACACCTTC
TRBJ2-3 - once TRBV7-9 12 CASSPSTDTQYF TGTGCCAGCAGCCCTAGCACAGATACGCAGTATTTT
TRBJ1-4 - - TRBV11-2 16 CASSPWRGATNEKLFF TGTGCCAGCAGCCCGTGGAGGGGAGCAACTAATGAAAAACTGTTTTTT
TRBJ1-2 - - TRBV7-9 14 CASSLAPPGYGYTF TGTGCCAGCAGCTTAGCGCCCCCGGGTTACGGCTACACCTTC
TRBJ1-3 TRBD1 - TRBV11-2 18 CASSSGGTGRMDGNTIYF TGTGCCAGCAGCTCAGGGGGGACAGGGCGTATGGATGGAAACACCATATATTTT
TRBJ1-2 TRBD1 - TRBV29-1 14 CSVVGTGVFYGYTF TGCAGCGTTGTCGGGACAGGGGTCTTCTATGGCTACACCTTC
TRBJ1-2 - - TRBV6-1 15 CASSEAPGSDYGYTF TGTGCCAGCAGTGAGGCCCCCGGGAGCGACTATGGCTACACCTTC
TRBJ1-1 - once TRBV4-1 15 CASSQGGVGYTEAFF TGCGCCAGCAGCCAAGGGGGGGTCGGGTACACTGAAGCTTTCTTT
TRBJ2-5 - - TRBV7-9 16 CASSPRGGEEAETQYF TGTGCCAGCAGCCCCCGAGGGGGAGAGGAGGCGGAGACCCAGTACTTC
TRBJ2-7 - - TRBV5-5 11 CASSPGTEQYF TGTGCCAGCAGCCCCGGGACAGAGCAGTACTTC
TRBJ1-2 - - TRBV11-1 14 CASSSQGWKWGYTF TGTGCCAGCAGCTCCCAGGGATGGAAGTGGGGCTACACCTTC
TRBJ1-2 - - TRBV30 13 CASPLGLPHGYTF TGTGCCTCACCCCTGGGGCTCCCTCATGGCTACACCTTC
TRBJ1-2 - few TRBV13 15 CASSLARGTNYGYTF TGTGCCAGCAGCTTAGCTCGGGGGACTAACTATGGCTACACCTTC
TRBJ1-6 - - TRBV9 16 CASSSGGSSYNSPLHF TGTGCCAGCAGCTCCGGCGGGAGCTCCTATAATTCACCCCTCCACTTT
TRBJ2-2 TRBD1 - TRBV5-5 15 CASSSTGGIAGELFF TGTGCCAGCAGCTCCACAGGGGGCATAGCCGGGGAGCTGTTTTTT
TRBJ1-4 TRBD1 - TRBV5-6 16 CASSLTTGGASEKLFF TGTGCCAGCAGCTTAACCACAGGGGGCGCGAGTGAAAAACTGTTTTTT
TRBJ1-6 - - TRBV5-6 16 CASSSRDMDYNSPLHF TGTGCCAGCAGCTCCCGGGACATGGACTATAATTCACCCCTCCACTTT
TRBJ2-5 - - TRBV7-2 15 CASSLEGRGQETQYF TGTGCCAGCAGCTTAGAGGGTCGGGGACAAGAGACCCAGTACTTC
TRBJ2-5 TRBD2 - TRBV7-9 14 CASSLAGGWETQYF TGTGCCAGCAGCCTGGCGGGGGGCTGGGAGACCCAGTACTTC
TRBJ2-1 - - TRBV2 13 CASSERGIDEQFF TGTGCCAGCAGTGAAAGGGGTATCGATGAGCAGTTCTTC
TRBJ2-1 TRBD1 - TRBV2 15 CASSEQGQGGDEQFF TGTGCCAGCAGTGAACAGGGACAGGGGGGGGATGAGCAGTTCTTC
TRBJ1-2 - - TRBV27 15 CASSLRGGGNYGYTF TGTGCCAGCAGTTTAAGGGGAGGAGGGAACTATGGCTACACCTTC
TRBJ1-5 TRBD1 medium-sized TRBV2 11 CASSEDRGQHF TGTGCCAGCAGTGAGGACAGGGGACAGCATTTT
TRBJ2-1 - - TRBV29-1 14 CSVEVVRGYNEQFF TGCAGCGTTGAAGTTGTCAGGGGCTACAATGAGCAGTTCTTC
TRBJ2-5 TRBD2 - TRBV14 14 CASSQGLAGETQYF TGTGCCAGCAGCCAGGGACTAGCGGGGGAGACCCAGTACTTC
TRBJ1-2 - - TRBV9 16 CASSARADSGIYGYTF TGTGCCAGCAGCGCCCGGGCGGACAGTGGGATCTATGGCTACACCTTC
TRBJ2-3 TRBD1 - TRBV6-4 13 CASGQGATDTQYF TGTGCCAGCGGACAGGGGGCCACAGATACGCAGTATTTT
TRBJ1-2 TRBD1 - TRBV7-2 13 CASKPDRSYGYTF TGTGCCAGCAAACCGGACAGGTCCTATGGCTACACCTTC
TRBJ2-7 TRBD2 - TRBV9 15 CASSVAGGTGYEQYF TGTGCCAGCAGCGTAGCGGGGGGGACGGGTTACGAGCAGTACTTC
TRBJ2-3 - - TRBV4-2 16 CASSQEGTGPSDTQYF TGTGCCAGCAGCCAAGAAGGAACAGGGCCGTCAGATACGCAGTATTTT
TRBJ2-7 - - TRBV19 14 CASSIFPGSYEQYF TGTGCCAGTAGTATATTTCCAGGGTCCTACGAGCAGTACTTC
TRBJ2-5 - - TRBV11-2 13 CASSFHFKETQYF TGTGCCAGCAGCTTCCACTTTAAAGAGACCCAGTACTTC
TRBJ2-7 - once TRBV30 13 CAWSVDSNYEQYF TGTGCCTGGAGTGTGGACAGTAACTACGAGCAGTACTTC
TRBJ2-5 - - TRBV29-1 11 CSVVGTGAQYF TGCAGCGTTGTCGGAACCGGGGCCCAGTACTTC
TRBJ2-2 TRBD1 - TRBV5-6 14 CASSVGTGPGELFF TGTGCCAGCAGCGTTGGGACAGGGCCCGGGGAGCTGTTTTTT
TRBJ1-5 TRBD1 - TRBV2 17 CASHRGRGMYSNQPQHF TGTGCCAGCCACAGGGGGAGGGGAATGTATAGCAATCAGCCCCAGCATTTT
TRBJ1-1 - - TRBV19 15 CASTLAGGGNTEAFF TGTGCCAGTACTTTAGCTGGGGGCGGGAACACTGAAGCTTTCTTT
TRBJ1-2 - once TRBV9 11 CASSTPGRGTF TGTGCCAGCAGCACCCCCGGAAGGGGAACCTTC
TRBJ2-7 - - TRBV11-2 17 CASSPSGGDGSSYEQYF TGTGCCAGCAGCCCCTCGGGTGGTGACGGCAGCTCCTACGAGCAGTACTTC
TRBJ1-1 TRBD1 - TRBV7-8 13 CASSYDRDGEAFF TGTGCCAGCAGCTATGACAGGGATGGTGAAGCTTTCTTT
TRBJ1-5 - - TRBV5-6 13 CASRRGGGEPQHF TGTGCCAGCAGGCGAGGAGGGGGGGAGCCCCAGCATTTT
TRBJ1-4 - - TRBV9 15 CASSVTGQANEKLFF TGTGCCAGCAGCGTCACGGGACAAGCTAATGAAAAACTGTTTTTT
TRBJ2-3 - - TRBV5-6 14 CASSLGRLLDTQYF TGTGCCAGCAGCTTGGGGAGGTTATTAGATACGCAGTATTTT
TRBJ2-1 TRBD1 - TRBV5-5 15 CASSFIVAGGNEQFF TGTGCCAGCAGCTTCATAGTGGCAGGGGGAAATGAGCAGTTCTTC